The present entry profiles one T cell receptor beta chain with its context. What it binds is unknown. This sample was included in a study of cytomegalovirus exposure and HLA in healthy donors. The study, taken as a whole, reports: The study found most TCR sequences rare, yet found some public TCRs in many donors. There were some V segments, including TRBV6-2 and TRBV6-3, excluded as indistinguishable. Across all donors, roughly uniform sequencing depth was an assumption of the presence/absence analyses.

Germline values: CDR1 SGHAT, CDR2 FQNNGV. V was pared by 8 bases and J by 3 bases, with 14 bases of the junction left unmatched. CDR3 size: 17 residues. Primers: 60 Vbeta forward and 13 Jbeta reverse. Per the original data handling: Unique TCR beta chains numbered about 79 million in a later analysis, with roughly 10 million shared. TCRdb's table, derived via immunoSEQ multiplex PCR, lists solely in-frame clones and lacks some. That table furnishes V, J and clone size, whereas the DNA furnished D and trimming. The table records approximately 90,000 clones, roughly 85% of them present only once. Sequenced material: PBMCs. The sequence was collected from a middle-aged man in good health and CMV-seropositive. This chain joins TRBV11-2 and TRBJ2-7; 12 bases map to TRBD2. DNA for the CDR3: TGTGCCAGCCTTTCCTCCAGGACTAGCGGGAATATCTACGAGCAGTACTTC. This gives the protein CASLSSRTSGNIYEQYF.